Each of the 21 T cell receptor beta chains below was sequenced from the same sample in a study of T cell responses to AZD1222 COVID-19 vaccine. Measured with immunoSEQ multiplex PCR; TCRdb has only the in-frame clones, and not every one. The repertoire has roughly 100,000 clones, 86% of them found once; the top ten carry 3.3%. The sequences come from peripheral blood, collected 28 days after the second dose of the MenACWY control vaccine. The receptors originated from an adult who received the MenACWY meningococcal vaccine as a control.

The chain employs TRBV3-1 (or the pseudogene TRBV3-2) and TRBJ1-5; 11 bases fit TRBD1. V dropped 4 bases and J dropped 2; count of bases not matched to a gene: 7. The CDR3 extends over 17 amino acids. Per the germline V gene, CDR1 is LGHDT and CDR2 is YNNKEL (reference sequence). The CDR3 loop is CASSPSPGQGGNQPQHF. Written as DNA, the CDR3 is TGTGCCAGCAGCCCATCTCCGGGACAGGGGGGCAATCAGCCCCAGCATTTT.

The V and J genes are TRBV6-2 or TRBV6-3 and TRBJ1-1; maybe TRBD1 (6 bases). The CDR3 length is 16 residues. The V end lost 2 bases, the J end lost 0 bases, and 13 bases lay between the germline ends. The germline V gene has CDR1 MNHEY and CDR2 SVGEGT. CDR3 coding DNA: TGTGCCAGCAGTTACGGAACAGGGAAAATGAACACTGAAGCTTTCTTT. Its protein product is CASSYGTGKMNTEAFF.

The V and J genes are TRBV7-2 and TRBJ2-5, with 7 nucleotides matching TRBD2. V lost 2 bases, J lost 5 bases, and 11 bases stayed unmatched. Germline-derived CDR1 and CDR2 are SGHTA and FQGNSA. This CDR3 is built from 16 residues. This chain's CDR3 is CASSLIAAGVRETQYF. In DNA, the CDR3 is TGTGCCAGCAGCTTAATCGCGGCGGGGGTCAGGGAGACCCAGTACTTC.

The chain combines TRBV4-1 with TRBJ1-2; no firm D call. Germline values: CDR1 MGHRA, CDR2 YSYEKL. This CDR3 has 17 amino acids. The V and J ends lost 0 bases and 6 bases respectively, with 20 bases between them. The CDR3 bases are TGCGCCAGCAGCCAAGATGGCGGGTTTCGATTCGTGGATGGCTACACCTTC. This encodes CASSQDGGFRFVDGYTF.

V gene TRBV11-3 combines with J gene TRBJ2-2; 7 positions agree with TRBD1. Germline-derived CDR1 and CDR2 are SGHNT and YENEEA. The V segment lost 5 bases and the J segment 6 bases; nucleotides outside the gene matches: 6. This CDR3 region has 14 residues. For the CDR3, the DNA is TGTGCCAGCAGCCCGACAGGGATAGCCGGGGAGCTGTTTTTT. Translated: CASSPTGIAGELFF.

This clone appeared a single time. The V call is TRBV29-1, the J call TRBJ2-6; possible D gene TRBD1, 5 bases. Trimming shortened V by 7 bases and J by 0 bases, and 13 bases separated the two germline ends. From germline, CDR1 is SQVTM and CDR2 ANQGSEA. This CDR3 region has 15 residues. CDR3 in DNA: TGCAGCGGACAGATTCAGGGCTCTGGGGCCAACGTCCTGACTTTC. It yields the protein CSGQIQGSGANVLTF.

V and J are TRBV7-2 and TRBJ2-3; TRBD1 matches at 10 bases. The V gene end was trimmed by 5 bases and the J gene end by 0 bases; junction bases not matched to a gene: 11. The CDR3 consists of 18 residues. Germline CDR1 is SGHTA and CDR2 is FQGNSA. The CDR3 spells CASSKDRGRPISTDTQYF. In DNA form, the CDR3 reads TGTGCCAGCAGCAAAGACAGGGGGCGACCGATTAGCACAGATACGCAGTATTTT.

The chain uses TRBV2 and TRBJ1-4; D call uncertain. Germline-derived CDR1 and CDR2 are SNHLY and FYNNEI. V dropped 6 bases and J dropped 4 bases, with 18 bases sitting between them. The CDR3 contains 16 residues. The CDR3 DNA follows: TGTGCCAGCAGAAGCGGATTAGGGCCGGGTAATGAAAAACTGTTTTTT. It translates to CASRSGLGPGNEKLFF.

This clone has a single count. The J gene is TRBJ2-7, the V gene TRBV7-3; no reliable D call. This CDR3 spans 13 amino acids. The V end was cut by 5 bases, the J end by 0 bases, with 8 bases between. Per germline, CDR1 SGHTA and CDR2 FQGTGA. This CDR3 reads CASSPVPSYEQYF. CDR3 in DNA: TGTGCCAGCAGCCCAGTTCCCTCCTACGAGCAGTACTTC.

The chain employs TRBV19 and TRBJ2-1, with 7 positions matching TRBD1. The CDR3 runs 15 residues. After removal of 5 bases from V and 4 bases from J, the junction contained 8 bases not matched to a gene. From germline, CDR1 is LNHDA and CDR2 SQIVND (reference sequence). CDR3 bases: TGTGCCAGTAGTCTCTTACCGGGACAGTACAATGAGCAGTTCTTC. This codes for CASSLLPGQYNEQFF.

V and J are TRBV3-1 (or the pseudogene TRBV3-2) and TRBJ2-2; D gene unclear. Germline V gene data show CDR1 as LGHDT and CDR2 as YNNKEL (reference sequence). This CDR3 spans 12 amino acids. V lost 3 bases and J lost 7, with 6 bases in between. CDR3 protein: CASSHVGGELFF. The CDR3 DNA is TGTGCCAGCAGCCATGTGGGCGGGGAGCTGTTTTTT.

The CDR3 region is CASSQETARDSYTF. In nucleotides, the CDR3 is TGCGCCAGCAGCCAAGAGACCGCCCGGGACAGCTACACCTTC. The chain couples TRBV4-1 to TRBJ1-2, with a possible D match to TRBD1 (6 bases). In germline, CDR1 is MGHRA, CDR2 YSYEKL. The CDR3 covers 14 residues. The V gene lost 0 bases and the J gene lost 9 bases, with 14 bases spanning the gap.

A remark on this clone: At one of its ends the junction is not consistent with the germline gene, which may arise from a read error. This chain uses TRBV7-7 with TRBJ2-3; no clear D gene. CDR3 length equals 13 residues. Germline V gene lookup returns CDR1 SSHAT and CDR2 FNYEAQ (reference sequence). CDR3: CASSLVISDTQYF. The CDR3 DNA is TGTGCTAGCAGCTTAGTCATTTCAGATACGCAGTATTTT.

The rearrangement joins TRBV7-3 to TRBJ2-3; TRBD2 agrees at 10 bases. V lost 5 bases to trimming and J lost 5 bases; unmatched junction nucleotides: 10. CDR1 and CDR2 from the germline V gene are SGHTA and FQGTGA. The CDR3 consists of 16 residues. The DNA for the CDR3 is TGTGCCAGCAGCCGAGCGGGGGGGCGCGTGTTAGATACGCAGTATTTT. Encoded protein: CASSRAGGRVLDTQYF.

This chain uses TRBV7-8 with TRBJ2-3, with D possibly matching TRBD1 (5 bases). The germline gives CDR1 SGHVS, CDR2 FQNEAQ. The CDR3 runs 13 residues. Trimming cost V 1 base and J 8 bases, with 10 bases left between them. DNA for the CDR3: TGTGCCAGCAGCTTAGATACTGGGGCTACGCAGTATTTT. As protein: CASSLDTGATQYF.

V usage is TRBV19 and J usage is TRBJ1-5; tentative D call: TRBD1 (5 bases). V lost 11 bases and J 3 bases, leaving 20 bases between the germline ends. The CDR3 has 15 residues. The germline CDR1 and CDR2 sequences are LNHDA and SQIVND (reference sequence). CDR3 coding DNA: TGTGCCTCAACTGCAAGCCCAGGGACCAATCAGCCCCAGCATTTT. Translated: CASTASPGTNQPQHF. Variable domain in full (rest from reference TRBV19 and TRBJ1-5): DGGITQSPKYLFRKEGQNVTLSCEQNLNHDAMYWYRQDPGQGLRLIYYSQIVNDFQKGDIAEGYSVSREKKESFPLTVTSAQKNPTAFYLCASTASPGTNQPQHFGDGTRLSIL.

The V and J genes are TRBV7-3 and TRBJ2-1; TRBD1 matches at 9 bases. Looked up from germline, CDR1 is SGHTA and CDR2 is FQGTGA. J gave up 2 bases and V 5 bases, and 1 base lay outside the gene matches. CDR3 length: 14 residues. The CDR3 bases are TGTGCCAGCAGCCGACAGGGGGCCTACAATGAGCAGTTCTTC. Translated, it gives CASSRQGAYNEQFF.

The chain joins TRBV5-5 to TRBJ2-7; D not resolved. The germline V and J ends were trimmed by 0 bases and 3 bases, with 7 bases remaining between them. Germline CDR1 is SGHKS and CDR2 is YYEKEE (reference sequence). The CDR3 contains 13 residues. CDR3: CASSLAPGYEQYF. DNA of the CDR3: TGTGCCAGCAGCTTGGCCCCAGGCTACGAGCAGTACTTC.

The V call is TRBV4-1, the J call TRBJ2-5, with D possibly called TRBD1 or TRBD2 (5 bases each). Per germline, CDR1 MGHRA and CDR2 YSYEKL. The CDR3 length is 15 residues. V was clipped by 5 bases and J by 2 bases, with 15 bases between them. The CDR3 loop is CASSTNPGPQETQYF. The CDR3 nucleotides are TGCGCCAGCAGCACAAACCCGGGACCTCAAGAGACCCAGTACTTC.

This rearrangement joins TRBV7-2 to TRBJ2-2; 7 bases align to TRBD1. With V trimmed by 5 bases and J by 0 bases, 3 bases remained unmatched. CDR3 length equals 15 residues. Germline CDR1 is SGHTA and CDR2 is FQGNSA. The CDR3 sequence is CASSRGQTNTGELFF. DNA for the CDR3: TGTGCCAGCAGCCGGGGACAGACGAACACCGGGGAGCTGTTTTTT.

In this sample, this clone turned up a few times. The V and J genes are TRBV28 and TRBJ2-5; D gene uncertain. Per germline, CDR1 MDHEN and CDR2 SYDVKM. There are 13 residues in the CDR3. The V gene lost 6 bases and the J gene lost 2 bases, with 10 bases spanning the gap. This chain's CDR3 is CASRGSPQETQYF. The CDR3 nucleotides read TGTGCCAGCAGGGGGTCCCCTCAAGAGACCCAGTACTTC.